The sequence of this T cell receptor beta chain was determined in a study of cytomegalovirus exposure and HLA in healthy donors. Study context: HLA-typed donors were the source of about 85 million unique TCRs held in an early data release. Notes on the study in general: TCR beta chains associated with HLA were, in a later analysis, more clonally expanded than equally common others. TCR beta chain V- and J-gene trimming was linked, in a later analysis, to a missense variant in DCLRE1C.

PCR employed 60 Vbeta and 13 Jbeta primers. The method was immunoSEQ multiplex PCR; TCRdb's version includes in-frame clones alone and lacks a portion of them. Of around 170,000 clones listed, around 80% are singletons. V dropped 10 bases and J dropped 3; count of bases not matched to a gene: 8. The CDR3 sequence is 13 residues long. CDR1 and CDR2 (germline): SGHDT, YYEEEE. As regards this clone: The antigen is unknown.

The sequence came from a male donor in good health and CMV-seronegative. Sample: PBMCs. The chain carries TRBV5-6 and TRBJ2-3, with TRBD2 matching 7 bases. In DNA, the CDR3 is TGTGCCTCCACTGGGAGGGTAACAGATACGCAGTATTTT. It codes for CASTGRVTDTQYF.